This T cell receptor (beta chain) was profiled in a study of shared clonotypes between healthy human individuals. Naive CD8 cells lacked CD45RO and underwent positive selection for CCR7, leaving out terminally differentiated effector memory CD45RA+ cells. The method was immunoSEQ multiplex PCR; TCRdb's version includes in-frame clones alone and lacks a portion of them. The data hold about 600,000 clones, with roughly 98% observed a single time. Trimming removed 1 base from V and 8 bases from J, with 20 bases in between. Germline values: CDR1 SGHTA, CDR2 FQGNSA. The CDR3 loop spans 16 amino acids. The rearrangement uses TRBV7-2 and TRBJ1-2, with D tentatively TRBD1 (5 bases). The sample taken for sequencing was naive CD8+ T cells sorted from blood. The source is a man aged 25-45 years in good health. Here the CDR3 DNA reads TGTGCCAGCAGCTTAGAGCCCATAACGGGACCAGAAGGCTACACCTTC. This gives the protein CASSLEPITGPEGYTF.